One sample yielded the 18 T cell receptor beta chains listed below, sequenced in a study of cytomegalovirus exposure and HLA in healthy donors. Produced via immunoSEQ multiplex PCR; TCRdb's table is partial and in-frame only. The sample contains 150,000 to 200,000 clones, 75% to 90% of which appear only once. The sample consisted of PBMCs. The receptors derive from a man between 18 and 35 years old in good health and CMV-seropositive.

This clone was seen only once. V is TRBV7-8 and J is TRBJ1-1, with D hard to call. The V gene lost 5 bases and the J gene lost 0 bases, with 19 bases spanning the gap. The length of the CDR3 is 17 residues. The germline V gene encodes CDR1 SGHVS and CDR2 FQNEAQ. DNA of the CDR3: TGTGCCAGCAGCCAGAGCATGGGAGCCCGCATGAACACTGAAGCTTTCTTT. It yields the protein CASSQSMGARMNTEAFF.

This clone was counted a few times. The V gene is TRBV30, the J gene TRBJ2-7, with unresolved D. The CDR3 sequence is 12 residues long. Germline V lookup: CDR1 GTSNPN, CDR2 SVGIG (reference sequence). V was cut by 1 base and J by 7 bases, with 11 bases left in between. The CDR3 here is CAWSEVHVEQYF. CDR3 bases: TGTGCCTGGAGTGAAGTACATGTGGAGCAGTACTTC.

V gene TRBV9 combines with J gene TRBJ1-1; maybe TRBD1 (5 bases). The length of the CDR3 is 15 residues. Between the trimmed V and J ends, which lost 6 bases and 0 bases, there was a span of 15 bases. Germline V gene sequence: CDR1 SGDLS, CDR2 YYNGEE. The CDR3 spells CASTLGPTVNTEAFF. The CDR3 coding sequence is TGTGCCAGCACCCTGGGGCCGACAGTGAACACTGAAGCTTTCTTT.

CDR3 nucleotide sequence: TGTGCCCAAGCCCCGGGAGGGTTGAACACTGAAGCTTTCTTT. It translates to CAQAPGGLNTEAFF. V is TRBV30 and J is TRBJ1-1; D not resolved. The CDR3 runs to 14 residues. CDR1 is GTSNPN and CDR2 is SVGIG in the germline V gene (reference sequence). Deletions cut 8 bases from V and 0 bases from J, with 16 bases between.

This rearrangement joins TRBV5-4 to TRBJ2-3; 13 nucleotides align to TRBD2. V gave up 3 bases and J gave up 2 bases; unmatched junction bases: 3. Germline V gene lookup returns CDR1 SGHNT and CDR2 YYREEE (reference sequence). This CDR3 region has 16 residues. CDR3 nucleotide sequence: TGTGCCAGCAGCTCGACTAGCGGGGGGACCACAGATACGCAGTATTTT. Protein product: CASSSTSGGTTDTQYF.

J is TRBJ2-5 and V is TRBV10-3; a possible D gene is TRBD2 (6 bases). Trimming pared 6 bases from V and 5 bases from J, leaving 16 bases between. From germline, CDR1 is ENHRY and CDR2 SYGVKD. The CDR3 runs 14 residues. The CDR3 here is CAISSDYQSETQYF. The CDR3 region has the DNA TGTGCCATCAGCTCGGACTACCAGTCGGAGACCCAGTACTTC.

The chain carries TRBV7-9 and TRBJ2-5, with D possibly being TRBD1 (6 bases). CDR3 length: 19 amino acids. V was shortened by 7 bases and J by 2 bases, with 29 bases between the two germline ends. Germline CDR1 reads SEHNR; CDR2 reads FQNEAQ (reference sequence). CDR3 residues: CASTTTRQDRRSGQETQYF. CDR3 nucleotides: TGTGCCAGCACCACCACCAGACAGGATCGGCGATCGGGACAAGAGACCCAGTACTTC.

The chain couples TRBV27 to TRBJ1-2; D perhaps matches TRBD1 (6 bases). CDR1 and CDR2 from the germline V gene are MNHEY and SMNVEV (reference sequence). CDR3 length: 14 amino acids. With 5 bases removed from V and 3 bases from J, the gap between germline ends came to 13 bases. The CDR3 DNA follows: TGTGCCAGCAGTCCCCTACAGGGCGACTATGGCTACACCTTC. Encoded protein: CASSPLQGDYGYTF.

This clone was recorded a few times. V is TRBV11-2 and J is TRBJ2-7; weak D call: TRBD2 (5 bases). The CDR3 is made up of 11 amino acids. CDR1 and CDR2 from the germline V gene are SGHAT and FQNNGV. V shed 5 bases and J shed 7 bases, with 9 bases lying between them. This CDR3 reads CASSPPGEQYF. CDR3 DNA: TGTGCCAGCAGCCCACCGGGGGAGCAGTACTTC. Looking up the rest from reference TRBV11-2 and TRBJ2-7 gives the full variable domain: EAGVAQSPRYKIIEKRQSVAFWCNPISGHATLYWYQQILGQGPKLLIQFQNNGVVDDSQLPKDRFSAERLKGVDSTLKIQPAKLEDSAVYLCASSPPGEQYFGPGTRLTVT.

In its sample, this clone was seen a few times. The V and J genes are TRBV7-9 and TRBJ2-1, with 9 bases identical to TRBD2. The ends lost 4 bases at V and 7 bases at J; junction bases unmatched: 8. The CDR3 runs to 15 residues. The V gene's germline CDR1 is SEHNR and CDR2 FQNEAQ (reference sequence). CDR3 loop: CASSSRGTSRNEQFF. Written as DNA, the CDR3 is TGTGCCAGCAGCTCCCGCGGGACTAGCAGGAATGAGCAGTTCTTC.

The chain joins TRBV4-1 to TRBJ2-5, with a tentative D call TRBD2 (5 bases). Germline assignment: CDR1 MGHRA and CDR2 YSYEKL. CDR3 length: 16 amino acids. V gave up 1 base and J gave up 4 bases, with 16 bases separating them. CDR3 loop: CASSQVEGFSGETQYF. In nucleotides, the CDR3 is TGCGCCAGCAGCCAAGTCGAGGGATTTTCGGGAGAGACCCAGTACTTC.

The chain employs TRBV14 and TRBJ1-3, with D possibly matching TRBD1 (5 bases). Trimming took off 5 bases at V and 1 base at J, with 15 bases between the two ends. CDR3 length: 16 residues. Germline V gives CDR1 SGHDN, CDR2 FVKESK. The CDR3 loop is CASSNTGQRSGNTIYF. The CDR3 DNA follows: TGTGCCAGCAGCAACACAGGTCAGAGGTCTGGAAACACCATATATTTT.

The CDR3 loop is CASSLKSDSAYGYGYTF. CDR3 in DNA: TGTGCCAGCAGCCTAAAGAGCGACAGTGCCTATGGCTACGGCTACACCTTC. V is TRBV9 and J is TRBJ1-2; possibly TRBD1 for D (5 bases). Germline-derived CDR1 and CDR2 are SGDLS and YYNGEE. The ends were cut back, 4 bases at V and 8 bases at J, with 27 bases in the middle. This CDR3 spans 17 amino acids.

The rearrangement joins TRBV25-1 to TRBJ1-4; 9 bases map to TRBD1. The V gene's germline CDR1 is MGHDK and CDR2 SYGVNS. The CDR3 consists of 15 residues. The J segment lost 8 bases and the V segment lost 4 bases, leaving 8 bases of the junction unmatched. CDR3 bases: TGTGCCAGCAGTGTTTCACAGGGGGCAGGGGAAAAACTGTTTTTT. Its translation is CASSVSQGAGEKLFF.

The CDR3 spells CASSSKDSLSYEQYF. CDR3 DNA sequence: TGTGCCAGCAGCTCAAAGGACAGCCTCTCCTACGAGCAGTACTTC. The V call is TRBV7-9, the J call TRBJ2-7; perhaps TRBD1 as D (6 bases). V lost 4 bases, J lost 0 bases, and 13 bases lay in between. There are 15 residues in the CDR3. Germline V gene sequence: CDR1 SEHNR, CDR2 FQNEAQ (reference sequence). Filled out from reference TRBV7-9 and TRBJ2-7, the complete variable domain reads DTGVSQNPRHKITKRGQNVTFRCDPISEHNRLYWYRQTLGQGPEFLTYFQNEAQLEKSRLLSDRFSAERPKGSFSTLEIQRTEQGDSAMYLCASSSKDSLSYEQYFGPGTRLTVT.

The CDR3 DNA is TGTGCCAGCAGTGCCCGACAGGCCCCCCCCTACGAGCAGTACTTC. Its translation: CASSARQAPPYEQYF. J is TRBJ2-7 and V is TRBV6-1; possible D gene TRBD1, 6 bases. V dropped 4 bases and J dropped 2 bases, with 15 bases sitting between them. The CDR3 runs 15 residues. The germline gives CDR1 MNHNS, CDR2 SASEGT.

The chain has TRBV7-8 and TRBJ2-7, with D possibly TRBD2 on 5 matching bases. There are 14 residues in the CDR3. V was shortened by 8 bases and J by 4 bases, with 18 bases between the two germline ends. Germline V gives CDR1 SGHVS, CDR2 FQNEAQ. CDR3 nucleotide sequence: TGTGCCAGCTCTTCCCTAGCTCAGGCTTACGAGCAGTACTTC. It yields the protein CASSSLAQAYEQYF. Looking up the rest from reference TRBV7-8 and TRBJ2-7 gives the full variable domain: GAGVSQSPRYKVAKRGQDVALRCDPISGHVSLFWYQQALGQGPEFLTYFQNEAQLDKSGLPSDRFFAERPEGSVSTLKIQRTQQEDSAVYLCASSSLAQAYEQYFGPGTRLTVT.

This clone has a handful of counts. The rearrangement uses TRBV21-1 and TRBJ2-6; the table calls TRBD2, which could not be checked here. TRBV21-1 is deemed a pseudogene. The CDR3 consists of 20 residues. CDR3 nucleotide sequence: TGTGCCAGACAAAGTGGGGGGTTAGTAGGGCTGACTACTGGGGCCAACGTCCTGACTTTC. Its protein is CARQSGGLVGLTTGANVLTF.